Listed here are 16 T cell receptor beta chains from one sample, sequenced in a study of T-cell reconstitution after alpha-beta-depleted transplantation in children. Researchers prepared the TCRbeta library using unique molecular identifiers, the study reports. One entry per CDR3 protein, called by TCRdb with MiXCR from the PCR reads. The sample carries 500,000 to 600,000 distinct CDR3 sequences, 25% to 30% recorded once. The starting material was PBMCs, obtained before TCRalphabeta/CD19-depleted stem cell transplant. The receptor source for this set is a boy under three years old with Wiskott-Aldrich syndrome, due to receive a stem cell transplant.

This clonotype has more than one count but fewer than ten. This chain connects TRBV3-1 to TRBJ2-2; 11 bases match TRBD2. This CDR3 is built from 17 residues. Trimming at V came to 4 bases and at J to 3 bases, leaving 7 bases not matched to a gene. Germline CDR1 and CDR2: LGHDT and YNNKEL (reference sequence). The CDR3 region is CASSLPTLAGDTGELFF. Here the CDR3 DNA reads TGTGCCAGCAGCCTCCCGACACTAGCGGGAGACACCGGGGAGCTGTTTTTT.

This chain connects TRBV6-1 to TRBJ2-5; 9 bases are a match to TRBD1. The ends lost 6 bases at V and 6 bases at J; junction bases unmatched: 5. The germline V gene encodes CDR1 MNHNS and CDR2 SASEGT. The CDR3 covers 13 residues. The CDR3 DNA follows: TGTGCCAGCAGACAGGGGGCTGGGAAGACCCAGTACTTC. It encodes CASRQGAGKTQYF.

This clonotype is a singleton in its sample. The chain links TRBV30 to TRBJ1-2; D is unresolved. In germline, CDR1 is GTSNPN, CDR2 SVGIG (reference sequence). The CDR3 extends over 11 amino acids. V was pared by 0 bases and J by 7 bases, with 6 bases between. The DNA for the CDR3 is TGTGCCTGGAGTGTCTCCGCTGGCTACACCTTC. Its protein product is CAWSVSAGYTF.

The chain combines TRBV2 with TRBJ2-5; D may match TRBD1 or TRBD2 (6 bases each). The CDR3 length is 17 residues. Germline CDR1 SNHLY, CDR2 FYNNEI. With 4 bases removed from V and 5 bases from J, the gap between germline ends came to 23 bases. The CDR3, as DNA: TGTGCCAGCAGTGGGACCGGGGTGGCTCAAGGGGGGGAGACCCAGTACTTC. Amino acid sequence: CASSGTGVAQGGETQYF.

The chain combines TRBV12-3 or TRBV12-4 with TRBJ1-2; TRBD1 agrees at 7 bases. J gave up 6 bases and V 2 bases, and 6 bases lay outside the gene matches. The CDR3 has 14 residues. DNA for the CDR3: TGTGCCAGCAGTTTACAGGGGGTTAGAAATGGCTACACCTTC. It yields the protein CASSLQGVRNGYTF.

This clonotype came up a few times. The chain has TRBV12-3 or TRBV12-4 and TRBJ1-5, with 11 bases identical to TRBD1. The CDR3 consists of 16 residues. V was pared by 4 bases and J by 1 base, with 3 bases of the junction left unmatched. Here the CDR3 reads CASSSDRGLSNQPQHF. CDR3 nucleotide sequence: TGTGCCAGCAGTTCGGACAGGGGGCTAAGCAATCAGCCCCAGCATTTT.

A few counts support this clonotype. The genes are TRBV5-1 and TRBJ2-3, with 10 bases aligning to TRBD2. CDR3 size: 17 residues. The junction had 12 bases not matched to a gene; V was cut back by 4 bases and J by 4 bases. Germline-derived CDR1 and CDR2 are SGHRS and YFSETQ. CDR3 nucleotides: TGCGCCAGCAGCGGGAAGGGGTGGCTAGCGGGAGCAGATACGCAGTATTTT. Translating gives CASSGKGWLAGADTQYF.

J is TRBJ2-7 and V is TRBV28; 10 nucleotides line up with TRBD2. The germline gives CDR1 MDHEN, CDR2 SYDVKM. J gave up 6 bases and V 6 bases, and 11 bases lay outside the gene matches. The length of the CDR3 is 15 residues. CDR3 region: CASSSSLAGVAEQYF. The CDR3 region has the DNA TGTGCCAGCAGCTCCTCCCTAGCGGGAGTCGCCGAGCAGTACTTC.

In its sample, this clonotype was seen a few times. The V call is TRBV3-1, the J call TRBJ1-1; D is ambiguous. Trimming took 0 bases from V and 2 from J, leaving 7 bases between them. This CDR3 has 14 amino acids. The germline V gene encodes CDR1 LGHDT and CDR2 YNNKEL (reference sequence). CDR3 DNA: TGTGCCAGCAGCCAAGAAGCCCTTAACACTGAAGCTTTCTTT. It encodes CASSQEALNTEAFF.

J is TRBJ2-1 and V is TRBV5-5; possible D gene TRBD2, 5 bases. The V gene's germline CDR1 is SGHKS and CDR2 YYEKEE (reference sequence). The CDR3 has 15 residues. Trimming stripped 2 bases from V and 4 bases from J, with 13 bases between. This chain's CDR3 is CASSFQEVIYNEQFF. CDR3 in DNA: TGTGCCAGCAGCTTTCAGGAGGTTATTTACAATGAGCAGTTCTTC.

A single count supports this clonotype. The rearrangement joins TRBV18 to TRBJ1-6; D is perhaps TRBD1 (6 bases). The germline V and J ends were trimmed by 2 bases and 7 bases, with 21 bases remaining between them. The CDR3 covers 18 residues. Germline assignment: CDR1 KGHSH and CDR2 LQKENI. CDR3 bases: TGTGCCAGCTCACCAACCCGGACGGGACATCGTAGGAATTCACCCCTCCACTTT. Encoded protein: CASSPTRTGHRRNSPLHF. The full variable domain, with the rest looked up from reference TRBV18 and TRBJ1-6, is NAGVMQNPRHLVRRRGQEARLRCSPMKGHSHVYWYRQLPEEGLKFMVYLQKENIIDESGMPKERFSAEFPKEGPSILRIQQVVRGDSAAYFCASSPTRTGHRRNSPLHFGNGTRLTVT.

The V gene is TRBV5-1, the J gene TRBJ2-1, with 7 bases aligning to TRBD1. The CDR3 is made up of 14 amino acids. V trimming: 4 bases; J trimming: 5 bases; junction bases outside the gene matches: 6. The V gene's germline CDR1 is SGHRS and CDR2 YFSETQ. Here the CDR3 reads CASSVTGINNEQFF. The CDR3 coding sequence is TGCGCCAGCAGCGTGACAGGGATCAACAATGAGCAGTTCTTC.

This rearrangement joins TRBV29-1 to TRBJ2-5; no clear D gene. In germline, CDR1 is SQVTM, CDR2 ANQGSEA. CDR3 size: 11 residues. V was cut by 3 bases and J by 5 bases, with 7 bases left in between. CDR3 DNA sequence: TGCAGCGTTGATGTTATTGAGACCCAGTACTTC. Protein: CSVDVIETQYF. The full variable domain, its missing parts supplied by reference TRBV29-1 and TRBJ2-5, is SAVISQKPSRDICQRGTSLTIQCQVDSQVTMMFWYRQQPGQSLTLIATANQGSEATYESGFVIDKFPISRPNLTFSTLTVSNMSPEDSSIYLCSVDVIETQYFGPGTRLLVL.

The genes are TRBV7-3 and TRBJ2-3; TRBD2 aligns across 7 bases. Germline loops: CDR1 SGHTA, CDR2 FQGTGA. Trimming cost V 0 bases and J 4 bases; bases outside gene matches: 19. This CDR3 spans 20 amino acids. CDR3 sequence (DNA): TGTGCCAGCAGCTTAACGGGGGGTTATTGGGGCGGGAGAAGCCCAGATACGCAGTATTTT. Translating it yields CASSLTGGYWGGRSPDTQYF.

The table lists this clonotype with a few counts. The chain links TRBV27 to TRBJ2-3, with a weak D call TRBD1 (5 bases). Trimming pared 7 bases from V and 1 base from J, leaving 9 bases between. The germline V gene has CDR1 MNHEY and CDR2 SMNVEV (reference sequence). The CDR3 sequence is 13 residues long. The CDR3 reads CASKGWGTDTQYF. CDR3 sequence (DNA): TGTGCCAGCAAGGGGTGGGGCACAGATACGCAGTATTTT.

The chain uses TRBV7-9 and TRBJ2-1, with TRBD1 matching 10 bases. V shed 8 bases and J 9 bases; nucleotides not matched to a gene: 7. CDR3 length equals 13 residues. Germline-derived CDR1 and CDR2 are SEHNR and FQNEAQ (reference sequence). The CDR3 bases are TGTGCCAGCGCGGACAGGGGGAGGGGTGAGCAGTTCTTC. Its translation is CASADRGRGEQFF.